A single sample is the source of the 22 T cell receptor beta chains below, sequenced in a study of CD8+CD57+ T cells in acquired aplastic anemia. CDR3 and TCR beta VDJ profiling relied on genomic DNA as the template. In TCRdb, the reads were re-called with MiXCR into one record per CDR3 protein. The profile shows more than 250,000 distinct CDR3 sequences, approximately 80% of them singletons. Patients chosen for sequencing had shown CD8+CD57+ cell expansion by flow cytometry. The sample taken for sequencing was sorted CD4+, CD8+, or CD8+CD57+ T cells (not recorded which) from PBMCs. The receptor set was obtained from a human donor with aplastic anemia.

This clonotype appeared a single time. The chain is built from TRBV9 and TRBJ2-7; no clear D gene. CDR1 and CDR2 from the germline V gene are SGDLS and YYNGEE. The length of the CDR3 is 13 residues. The CDR3 protein is CASSVASDNQYYV. CDR3 bases: TGCGCCAGCAGCGTTGCCTCGGATAACCAGTATTATGTC.

V usage is TRBV11-2 and J usage is TRBJ1-1; D is unresolved. The CDR3 runs 15 residues. CDR1 SGHAT and CDR2 FQNNGV come from the germline V gene. V dropped 1 base and J dropped 1 base, with 10 bases sitting between them. CDR3 in amino acids: CASSLGLSRNTEAFF. CDR3 sequence (DNA): TGTGCCAGCAGCTTAGGTCTGAGTCGGAACACTGAAGCTTTCTTT.

This clonotype came up once. The germline gene is not matched at one end of the junction; a read error may be the cause. The chain has TRBV9 and TRBJ2-3; tentatively, D is TRBD2 (5 bases). The CDR3 loop spans 13 amino acids. Looked up from germline, CDR1 is SGDLS and CDR2 is YYNGEE. As DNA, the CDR3 is TGTGCCAGCAGCGACGAGGGCAGGACCACGCAGGCTTTT. This codes for CASSDEGRTTQAF.

This clonotype occurred once. This sequence joins TRBV7-2 and TRBJ2-3, with 7 nucleotides matching TRBD1. The CDR3 has 14 amino acids. Trimming removed 1 base from V and 14 bases from J; junction bases left unmatched: 12. Germline CDR1 and CDR2: SGHTA and FQGNSA. This CDR3 is CASSLDADGTALYF. CDR3 in DNA: TGTGCCAGCAGCTTAGATGCAGACGGGACAGCCCTGTATTTT.

This clonotype has just a few counts. This could be a read error, since a much larger clone is one nucleotide away. The chain uses TRBV7-9 and TRBJ2-3, with D perhaps TRBD1 or TRBD2 (6 bases each). This CDR3 is 13 amino acids long. Germline V lookup: CDR1 SEHNR, CDR2 FQNEAQ (reference sequence). CDR3 amino acids: CASGFGGTDTKYF. The CDR3 DNA reads as TGTGCCAGCGGCTTCGGGGGCACAGATACGAAGTATTTT. The full variable domain, completed using reference TRBV7-9 and TRBJ2-3, is DTGVSQNPRHKITKRGQNVTFRCDPISEHNRLYWYRQTLGQGPEFLTYFQNEAQLEKSRLLSDRFSAERPKGSFSTLEIQRTEQGDSAMYLCASGFGGTDTKYFGPGTRLTVL.

This clonotype was detected only a few times. A junction end diverges from the germline sequence, so it may reflect a read error. The chain couples TRBV7-3 to TRBJ2-3; TRBD2 aligns across 7 bases. The CDR3 loop spans 14 amino acids. Germline loops: CDR1 SGHTA, CDR2 FQGTGA. The CDR3 here is CASSPTGGSTDTQF. The CDR3 nucleotides read TGTGCCAGCAGCCCAACGGGGGGAAGCACAGATACGCAGTTT.

The CDR3 protein is CSVAGGTGKGYTF. The CDR3 bases are TGCAGCGTTGCCGGAGGGACAGGGAAGGGCTACACCTTC. V gene TRBV29-1 combines with J gene TRBJ1-2; 9 nucleotides align to TRBD1. The V gene's germline CDR1 is SQVTM and CDR2 ANQGSEA. With 4 bases clipped from V and 8 bases from J, the junction kept 8 bases outside the gene matches. The CDR3 runs 13 residues.

The V call is TRBV7-2, the J call TRBJ1-2; a possible D gene is TRBD1 (6 bases). V was shortened by 5 bases and J by 3 bases, with 10 bases between the two germline ends. Germline V lookup: CDR1 SGHTA, CDR2 FQGNSA. This CDR3 is 13 amino acids long. CDR3 DNA sequence: TGTGCCAGCAGCCTGGCAGGGGACTATGGCTACACCTTC. Translating gives CASSLAGDYGYTF.

The CDR3 DNA sequence: TGTGCCAGCAGCGTAGATGGACCGAGCACAGCTACGCCTTTCTTT. This sequence encodes CASSVDGPSTATPFF. This chain links TRBV9 with TRBJ1-1; D gene uncertain. Germline assignment: CDR1 SGDLS and CDR2 YYNGEE. V gave up 0 bases and J gave up 12 bases, with 21 bases separating them. This CDR3 spans 15 amino acids.

J is TRBJ2-7 and V is TRBV4-2; TRBD1 aligns across 10 bases. This CDR3 comprises 14 residues. Germline CDR1 and CDR2: LGHNA and YNFKEQ. V shed 3 bases, J shed 6 bases, and the junction held 5 bases outside the gene matches. The CDR3 reads CASSQGQGLFEQYF. The CDR3 bases are TGTGCCAGCAGCCAGGGACAGGGGCTCTTCGAGCAGTACTTC.

With respect to this clonotype: A read error may account for a junction end that differs from germline. The V gene is TRBV4-3, the J gene TRBJ1-1, with D possibly being TRBD1 (6 bases). Germline lookup yields CDR1 LGHNA and CDR2 YSLEER. This CDR3 has 17 amino acids. Here the CDR3 reads CASSQEGFGQRNTEAFF. CDR3 coding DNA: TGCGCTAGCAGCCAAGAAGGGTTTGGACAGAGGAACACTGAAGCTTTCTTT.

The CDR3 DNA sequence: TGTGCCAGCAGCGCCGGGTCAGATACGCAGTATTTTCCCCTCCACTTT. This translates into CASSAGSDTQYFPLHF. The chain employs TRBV9 and TRBJ1-6; D unresolved. Trimming took 3 bases from V and 13 from J, leaving 23 bases between them. The germline V gene has CDR1 SGDLS and CDR2 YYNGEE. This CDR3 is 16 amino acids long. The variable domain in full, completed from reference TRBV9 and TRBJ1-6, reads DSGVTQTPKHLITATGQRVTLRCSPRSGDLSVYWYQQSLDQGLQFLIQYYNGEERAKGNILERFSAQQFPDLHSELNLSSLELGDSALYFCASSAGSDTQYFPLHFGNGTRLTVT.

The CDR3 loop reads CASSGGQGTNTGELFF. The CDR3 region has the DNA TGTGCCAGCAGTGGGGGACAGGGAACGAACACCGGGGAGCTGTTTTTT. This chain joins TRBV2 and TRBJ2-2, with 9 bases aligning to TRBD1. This CDR3 is 16 amino acids long. Germline V CDR1 and CDR2: SNHLY, FYNNEI. With 4 bases clipped from V and 0 bases from J, the junction kept 3 bases outside the gene matches.

This clonotype was seen only a few times. At one of its ends the junction is not consistent with the germline gene, which may arise from a read error. The chain is built from TRBV15 and TRBJ2-3; D remains ambiguous. Germline CDR1 is LNHNV and CDR2 is YYDKDF (reference sequence). The CDR3 spans 14 residues. In DNA, the CDR3 is TGTGCCACCAGCAGGGGCTGCAGCCAAGATACCCAGTATTTC. Translation: CATSRGCSQDTQYF.

A word on this clonotype: Relative to the germline gene, one junction end is altered; a read error may explain this. This chain joins TRBV7-3 and TRBJ1-1, with no clear D. The CDR3 extends over 15 amino acids. Germline V lookup: CDR1 SGHTA, CDR2 FQGTGA. The CDR3 DNA follows: TGTGCCAGCAGCTTACAGCTGACCGGCAACACTGAATCTTTCTTT. It yields the protein CASSLQLTGNTESFF. The full variable domain, in which reference TRBV7-3 and TRBJ1-1 provide the parts outside the CDR3, is GAGVSQTPSNKVTEKGKYVELRCDPISGHTALYWYRQSLGQGPEFLIYFQGTGAADDSGLPNDRFFAVRPEGSVSTLKIQRTERGDSAVYLCASSLQLTGNTESFFGQGTRLTVV.

Regarding this clonotype: A much larger clone differs by one base, so this may be a read error. The J gene is TRBJ1-2, the V gene TRBV7-9, with D perhaps matching TRBD1 (5 bases). V dropped 3 bases and J dropped 14 bases, with 25 bases sitting between them. This CDR3 has 15 residues. Per the germline V gene, CDR1 is SEHNR and CDR2 is FQNEAQ (reference sequence). The CDR3 is CASSLKRSGGSDETF. The CDR3 DNA is TGTGCCAGCAGCTTGAAAAGAAGCGGGGGGAGCGATGAGACCTTC.

J is TRBJ1-1 and V is TRBV9; weak D call: TRBD1 (5 bases). The germline V and J ends were trimmed by 0 bases and 12 bases, with 21 bases remaining between them. The CDR3 is 15 amino acids. Looked up from germline, CDR1 is SGDLS and CDR2 is YYNGEE. The CDR3 DNA sequence: TGTGCCAGCAGCGTAGAGGGGCAGAGCACAAATACGCCTTTCTTT. Encoded protein: CASSVEGQSTNTPFF.

This clonotype was picked up a small number of times. The V gene is TRBV7-2, the J gene TRBJ1-1; no definite D call. The V and J ends lost 0 bases and 3 bases respectively, with 11 bases between them. The CDR3 contains 15 residues. The germline V gene encodes CDR1 SGHTA and CDR2 FQGNSA. CDR3 DNA: TGTGCCAGCAGCTTAGCTCTGGGTGCCGACACTGAAGCTTTCTTT. It translates to CASSLALGADTEAFF.

About this clonotype: Germline and junction disagree at one end, which may indicate a read error. V gene TRBV7-2 combines with J gene TRBJ1-4; a weak D match, TRBD1 (5 bases). Germline V lookup: CDR1 SGHTA, CDR2 FQGNSA. The length of the CDR3 is 15 residues. DNA for the CDR3: TGCGCCAGCAGCGTGGGGGGAATTCGTGATGCAAAACTGTTTTTT. It yields the protein CASSVGGIRDAKLFF.

This chain joins TRBV11-3 and TRBJ2-7; 7 positions agree with TRBD1. This CDR3 has 18 residues. Germline CDR1 is SGHNT and CDR2 is YENEEA. The CDR3 spells CASSFHPDGTALSYVQSV. Written as DNA, the CDR3 is TGTGCCAGCAGCTTTCATCCGGACGGGACAGCCCTTTCCTACGTGCAGTCCGTC.

CDR3 bases: TGTGCCAGCAGCGTGGGGTCAGATGCGCTGGATTTTGGCTACACCTTC. Translation: CASSVGSDALDFGYTF. This chain uses TRBV9 with TRBJ1-2, with unresolved D. The CDR3 is made up of 16 amino acids. Germline-derived CDR1 and CDR2 are SGDLS and YYNGEE. V lost 2 bases and J lost 7, with 21 bases in between.

This clonotype was recorded once. One end of the junction is discordant with germline, which a read error may explain. The chain has TRBV7-6 and TRBJ2-3; 9 positions agree with TRBD1. This CDR3 spans 14 amino acids. Germline lookup yields CDR1 SGHVS and CDR2 FNYEAQ. This chain's CDR3 is CASSLARDRVESPF. The DNA for the CDR3 is TGTGCCAGCAGCTTAGCGCGGGACAGGGTTGAGTCACCCTTT.